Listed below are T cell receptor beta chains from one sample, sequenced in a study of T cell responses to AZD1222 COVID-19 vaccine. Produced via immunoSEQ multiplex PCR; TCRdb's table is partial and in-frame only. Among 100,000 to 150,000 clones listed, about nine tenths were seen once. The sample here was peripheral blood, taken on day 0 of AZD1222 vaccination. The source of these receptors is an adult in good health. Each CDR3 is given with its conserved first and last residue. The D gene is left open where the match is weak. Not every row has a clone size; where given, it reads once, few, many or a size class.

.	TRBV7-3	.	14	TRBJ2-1	TGTGCCAGCAGCAGCCGATCGGGGTACAATGAGCAGTTCTTC	CASSSRSGYNEQFF
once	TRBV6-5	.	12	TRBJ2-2	TGTGCCAGCACTCCGGGGCACGGGGAGCTGTTTTTT	CASTPGHGELFF
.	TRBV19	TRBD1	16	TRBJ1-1	TGTGCCAGTAGTATATTTCCGGGACAGATGAACACTGAAGCTTTCTTT	CASSIFPGQMNTEAFF
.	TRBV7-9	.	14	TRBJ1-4	TGTGCCAGCAGCTTAGCGTCCGCCTCCGGCGGGCTGTTTTTT	CASSLASASGGLFF
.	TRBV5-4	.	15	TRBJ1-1	TGTGCCAGCACTGATTCCCGGGTGGTTCGGACTGAAGCTTTCTTT	CASTDSRVVRTEAFF
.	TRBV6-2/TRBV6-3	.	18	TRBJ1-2	TGTGCCAGCAGTTACTCATCGAGGGGCGGACATTTGAACTATGGCTACACCTTC	CASSYSSRGGHLNYGYTF
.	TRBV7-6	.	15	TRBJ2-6	TGTGCCAGCAGCTCGGACACCCCTGGGGCCAACGTCCTGACTTTC	CASSSDTPGANVLTF
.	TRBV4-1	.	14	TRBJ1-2	TGCGCCAGCAGCCAAGAATCCGGGGGCTATGGCTACACCTTC	CASSQESGGYGYTF
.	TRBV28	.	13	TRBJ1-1	TGTGCCAGCCTCGCAGCGGCAGTCACTGAAGCTTTCTTT	CASLAAAVTEAFF
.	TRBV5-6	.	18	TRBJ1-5	TGTGCCAGCAGCGGGATTTCTAACGAGCCATATAGCAATCAGCCCCAGCATTTT	CASSGISNEPYSNQPQHF
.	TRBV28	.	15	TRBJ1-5	TGTGCCAGCAATGAGGCAGACAGGCCCAATCAGCCCCAGCATTTT	CASNEADRPNQPQHF
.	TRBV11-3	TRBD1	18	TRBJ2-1	TGTGCCAGCAGTTGGGGACAGGGCGAATCGTGGAGGGACAATGAGCAGTTCTTC	CASSWGQGESWRDNEQFF
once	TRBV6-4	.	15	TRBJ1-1	TGTGCCAGCAGTGTGGTCCCAGGGATGAACACTGAAGCTTTCTTT	CASSVVPGMNTEAFF
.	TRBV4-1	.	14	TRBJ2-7	TGCGCCAGCAGCCAAGATTACATTACCTACGAGCAGTACTTC	CASSQDYITYEQYF
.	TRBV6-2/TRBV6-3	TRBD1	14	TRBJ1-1	TGTGCCAGCGGCCGCGGGACAGTGAACACTGAAGCTTTCTTT	CASGRGTVNTEAFF
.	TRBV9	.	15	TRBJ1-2	TGTGCCAGCAGCCACCCTCGAGGAGGGGGCTATGGCTACACCTTC	CASSHPRGGGYGYTF
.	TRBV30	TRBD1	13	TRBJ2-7	TGTGCCTGGAGTGTAGGGGGCTGGTACGAGCAGTACTTC	CAWSVGGWYEQYF
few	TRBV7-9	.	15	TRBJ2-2	TGTGCCAGCAGCCGTGCGGGTTCGAACACCGGGGAGCTGTTTTTT	CASSRAGSNTGELFF
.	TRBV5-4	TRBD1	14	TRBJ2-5	TGTGCCAGCAGCTTACAGGGGGCGGAAGAGACCCAGTACTTC	CASSLQGAEETQYF